This T cell receptor (beta chain) was sequenced in a study of T-cell reconstitution after alpha-beta-depleted transplantation in children. General study findings and limits: Several hundred expanded graft clones reportedly were the source of alpha-beta T cells about two months after transplant. Most T-cell counts and diversity one year after the transplant came from T cells that were newly produced. Certain patients had high TCRbeta diversity at day 60, and it came from recipient T cells and thymic progenitors that survived.

Unique molecular identifiers tagged the TCRbeta library. TCRdb passed the PCR reads through MiXCR, listing each CDR3 protein once. The repertoire holds fewer than 250,000 distinct CDR3 sequences, 8.2% seen once, with just under 6.5% in the top ten. This CDR3 is built from 14 residues. Germline V gene sequence: CDR1 DFQATT, CDR2 SNEGSKA (reference sequence). Deletions cut 0 bases from V and 2 bases from J, with 8 bases between. Concerning this clonotype: The target antigen is unknown.

The sample here was PBMCs, mostly from graft donor cells, taken 180 days after TCRalphabeta/CD19-depleted stem cell transplant. The rearrangement joins TRBV20-1 to TRBJ2-1, with D hard to call. The origin of this receptor is a male patient younger than 18 who had a stem cell transplant for acute lymphoblastic leukemia, so the T cells may come from the graft donor. CDR3: CSARDSVAYNEQFF. CDR3 bases: TGCAGTGCTAGAGATTCGGTGGCCTACAATGAGCAGTTCTTC.